These 19 T cell receptor beta chains came from one sample sequenced in a study of identical twins. TCRdb called the 5' RACE reads again in MiXCR, with one record for every CDR3 protein. The sample lists roughly 1.6 million distinct CDR3 sequences, around 29% occurring once. The sample taken for sequencing was cord blood. These receptors all come from a newborn girl in good health.

This clonotype was counted many times. V and J are TRBV20-1 and TRBJ2-1; TRBD2 might be the D (6 bases). The CDR3 is 13 amino acids. Per germline, CDR1 DFQATT and CDR2 SNEGSKA (reference sequence). V was shortened by 7 bases and J by 6 bases, with 16 bases between the two germline ends. The CDR3 bases are TGCAGTGGAATCCGGGAGTTATTCAATGAGCAGTTCTTC. Its translation: CSGIRELFNEQFF.

This chain links TRBV27 with TRBJ2-7; D is undetermined. The DNA end lines up better with TRBJ2-5; the J call may be wrong. The CDR3 length is 13 residues. The V gene's germline CDR1 is MNHEY and CDR2 SMNVEV (reference sequence). CDR3 DNA sequence: TGTGCCAGCAGTTCATCCGCCTTGGCGACCCAGTACTTC. Translating it yields CASSSSALATQYF.

CDR3: CASGLNNQPQHF. In DNA form, the CDR3 reads TGTGCCTCTGGGTTAAACAATCAGCCCCAGCATTTT. This chain links TRBV12-3 or TRBV12-4 with TRBJ1-5; D gene unclear. The CDR3 spans 12 residues. Trimming cost V 11 bases and J 3 bases, with 11 bases left between them.

The CDR3 nucleotides are TGTGCCAGCAGTCGTCTTGGGGGGTCGAAGTACAATGAGCAGTTCTTC. Translating gives CASSRLGGSKYNEQFF. V usage is TRBV28 and J usage is TRBJ2-1, with D maybe TRBD2 (6 bases). Germline V gene sequence: CDR1 MDHEN, CDR2 SYDVKM. The germline V and J ends were trimmed by 5 bases and 4 bases, with 18 bases remaining between them. This CDR3 has 16 residues.

The sample holds a few counts of this clonotype. This chain joins TRBV28 and TRBJ2-4; 9 nucleotides match TRBD2. V was pared by 7 bases and J by 1 base, with 2 bases of the junction left unmatched. CDR1 and CDR2 from the germline V gene are MDHEN and SYDVKM. The CDR3 has 14 residues. The CDR3 DNA reads TGTGCCAGCACGGCGGGAGGGGCCAAAAACATTCAGTACTTC. Translating it yields CASTAGGAKNIQYF.

This clonotype showed up just a few times. The V gene is TRBV3-1, the J gene TRBJ2-7; no firm D call. Germline CDR1 and CDR2: LGHDT and YNNKEL (reference sequence). Trimming left V 4 bases short and J 2 bases short, with 12 bases between. This CDR3 comprises 14 residues. CDR3 coding DNA: TGTGCCAGCAGCCGGAATTTGCGGCCCTACGAGCAGTACTTC. This gives the protein CASSRNLRPYEQYF.

This clonotype occurred a few times. V gene TRBV28 combines with J gene TRBJ2-1; the D is unclear. CDR1 and CDR2 (germline): MDHEN, SYDVKM. The CDR3 has 14 amino acids. With 6 bases removed from V and 6 bases from J, the gap between germline ends came to 15 bases. CDR3 sequence: CASSPIRALNEQFF. CDR3 nucleotide sequence: TGTGCCAGCAGCCCTATCCGGGCCCTCAATGAGCAGTTCTTC.

This clonotype was observed a handful of times. The V and J genes are TRBV9 and TRBJ2-2; 7 bases align to TRBD1. V trimming: 3 bases; J trimming: 4 bases; junction bases outside the gene matches: 12. Germline CDR1 and CDR2: SGDLS and YYNGEE. This CDR3 is built from 17 residues. The CDR3 coding sequence is TGTGCCAGCAGCGCCCTCCCGGGACAGCAAATCACCGGGGAGCTGTTTTTT. Translated, it gives CASSALPGQQITGELFF.

In its sample, this clonotype was seen once. The J gene is TRBJ2-5, the V gene TRBV30, with 9 nucleotides matching TRBD2. Looked up from germline, CDR1 is GTSNPN and CDR2 is SVGIG (reference sequence). This CDR3 has 16 amino acids. J lost 0 bases, V lost 2 bases, and 7 bases had no gene match. The CDR3 bases are TGTGCCTGGAGTCTACTAGCGGGTCTGTACCAAGAGACCCAGTACTTC. It translates to CAWSLLAGLYQETQYF.

The DNA of the CDR3 is TGTGCCAGCAGCTTAGGGGGCCCAAGGGGCACAGATACGCAGTATTTT. Protein sequence: CASSLGGPRGTDTQYF. The J gene is TRBJ2-3, the V gene TRBV11-2, with D perhaps matching TRBD1 (5 bases). The CDR3 extends over 16 amino acids. From germline, CDR1 is SGHAT and CDR2 FQNNGV. V lost 1 base and J lost 1, with 12 bases in between.

In its sample, this clonotype was seen a few times. This chain links TRBV29-1 with TRBJ2-7; TRBD2 might be the D (6 bases). V shed 4 bases and J shed 3 bases, with 13 bases lying between them. Germline assignment: CDR1 SQVTM and CDR2 ANQGSEA. There are 13 residues in the CDR3. The CDR3 here is CSVVYSGFYEQYF. The CDR3 region has the DNA TGCAGCGTTGTATACAGCGGGTTCTACGAGCAGTACTTC.

To note about this clonotype: A clone one base away is much larger, so this may be a read error. The chain has TRBV28 and TRBJ2-7, with 7 nucleotides matching TRBD1. The DNA end is a closer match to TRBJ2-5, so the J assignment may be wrong. The CDR3 has 14 amino acids. Germline V CDR1 and CDR2: MDHEN, SYDVKM. The CDR3 DNA is TGTGCCAGCAGTAGAACAGGGGTTTGGGGGACCCAGTACTTC. It specifies CASSRTGVWGTQYF.

This clonotype has just a few counts. The V gene is TRBV9, the J gene TRBJ2-5; D is uncertain. The V and J ends lost 0 bases and 4 bases respectively, with 13 bases between them. Germline V gene data show CDR1 as SGDLS and CDR2 as YYNGEE. This CDR3 spans 15 amino acids. This CDR3 is CASSVAPFPRETQYF. For the CDR3, the DNA is TGTGCCAGCAGCGTAGCTCCTTTCCCCCGAGAGACCCAGTACTTC.

The table lists this clonotype with a few counts. The V call is TRBV10-3, the J call TRBJ1-2; D is ambiguous. The ends were cut back, 0 bases at V and 4 bases at J, with 6 bases in the middle. Germline V gives CDR1 ENHRY, CDR2 SYGVKD. The CDR3 length is 13 residues. As DNA, the CDR3 is TGTGCCATCAGTGAGTCAAACACCTATGGCTACACCTTC. Protein: CAISESNTYGYTF.

V is TRBV20-1 and J is TRBJ2-7; possibly TRBD2 for D (6 bases). Germline loops: CDR1 DFQATT, CDR2 SNEGSKA (reference sequence). CDR3 length: 17 amino acids. With 2 bases removed from V and 0 bases from J, the gap between germline ends came to 20 bases. The CDR3 DNA reads as TGCAGTGCTAGATCCCTCACCTGGGACTCCCTCTCCTACGAGCAGTACTTC. Its protein is CSARSLTWDSLSYEQYF.

The chain uses TRBV11-2 and TRBJ2-3; the D gene could be TRBD1 or TRBD2 (6 bases each). The germline CDR1 and CDR2 sequences are SGHAT and FQNNGV. CDR3 length equals 15 residues. Trimming removed 0 bases at V and 5 bases at J, with 12 bases between. The CDR3 bases are TGTGCCAGCAGCTTAGATCCGGCGGGACAAGATACGCAGTATTTT. Amino acids: CASSLDPAGQDTQYF. The whole variable domain, remainder taken from reference TRBV11-2 and TRBJ2-3, is EAGVAQSPRYKIIEKRQSVAFWCNPISGHATLYWYQQILGQGPKLLIQFQNNGVVDDSQLPKDRFSAERLKGVDSTLKIQPAKLEDSAVYLCASSLDPAGQDTQYFGPGTRLTVL.

V is TRBV7-2 and J is TRBJ2-7; TRBD2 matches 9 bases. CDR3 length: 14 amino acids. Germline-derived CDR1 and CDR2 are SGHTA and FQGNSA. V lost 5 bases and J lost 6; bases outside the gene matches: 8. The CDR3 here is CASSPLAGEIEQYF. The DNA of the CDR3 is TGTGCCAGCAGCCCGTTAGCGGGAGAGATCGAGCAGTACTTC. Combining the CDR3 with reference TRBV7-2 and TRBJ2-7 gives the whole variable domain GAGVSQSPSNKVTEKGKDVELRCDPISGHTALYWYRQSLGQGLEFLIYFQGNSAPDKSGLPSDRFSAERTGGSVSTLTIQRTQQEDSAVYLCASSPLAGEIEQYFGPGTRLTVT.

The chain has TRBV7-8 and TRBJ2-7, with TRBD2 matching over 8 bases. CDR1 is SGHVS, CDR2 FQNEAQ, per germline. With V trimmed by 2 bases and J by 3 bases, 9 bases remained unmatched. The length of the CDR3 is 16 residues. CDR3 in amino acids: CASSLRSRTSSYEQYF. The CDR3 bases are TGTGCCAGCAGCTTAAGGTCGAGGACTAGCAGCTACGAGCAGTACTTC.

The V call is TRBV20-1, the J call TRBJ2-1; D ambiguous. In germline, CDR1 is DFQATT, CDR2 SNEGSKA (reference sequence). Trimming took 0 bases from V and 0 from J, leaving 12 bases between them. The CDR3 sequence is 16 residues long. The CDR3 protein is CSARDLELPSYNEQFF. The CDR3 DNA sequence: TGCAGTGCTAGAGATCTTGAGCTTCCCTCCTACAATGAGCAGTTCTTC.